These 3 T cell receptor beta chains originate from one sample sequenced in a study of cytomegalovirus exposure and HLA in healthy donors. The study ran its PCR with 60 Vbeta and 13 Jbeta primers. The method was immunoSEQ multiplex PCR; TCRdb's version includes in-frame clones alone and lacks a portion of them. The profile covers about 200,000 clones, with 70% to 85% appearing a single time and about 0.092% taken by the ten largest. Material: PBMCs. These receptors came from a boy aged 2-9 years in good health and CMV-seronegative.

V is TRBV19 and J is TRBJ1-3, with 12 nucleotides matching TRBD1. Germline V CDR1 and CDR2: LNHDA, SQIVND (reference sequence). CDR3 size: 19 residues. V was pared by 5 bases and J by 0 bases, with 11 bases of the junction left unmatched. The CDR3, as DNA: TGTGCCAGTAGTCGCCGGGGACAGGGGGCTTCCCGCTCTGGAAACACCATATATTTT. Translating gives CASSRRGQGASRSGNTIYF.

V and J are TRBV10-3 and TRBJ1-4; tentative D call: TRBD1 (5 bases). V was shortened by 3 bases and J by 7 bases, with 12 bases between the two germline ends. The CDR3 consists of 14 residues. In germline, CDR1 is ENHRY, CDR2 SYGVKD. The CDR3 coding sequence is TGTGCCATCAGTGATCCCAGGGAGGGTGAAAAACTGTTTTTT. This codes for CAISDPREGEKLFF.

This clone was seen just once. The chain has TRBV27 and TRBJ1-2; the D gene is possibly TRBD1 (6 bases). Trimming left V 6 bases short and J 2 bases short, with 13 bases between. Germline V gene sequence: CDR1 MNHEY, CDR2 SMNVEV (reference sequence). The CDR3 is 14 amino acids. The CDR3 DNA reads TGTGCCAGCAGCGACAGGATGAAGAACTATGGCTACACCTTC. Amino acids: CASSDRMKNYGYTF.